This TCR beta chain was recorded in a study of OX40 agonist ivuxolimab in advanced cancers. On the study more broadly: Every 2 weeks, ivuxolimab was infused into the patients intravenously at between 0.01 and 10 mg/kg. A diagnosis of hepatocellular carcinoma, melanoma, renal cell or head and neck cancer was present in dose-escalation patients. One hepatocellular carcinoma and a couple of cutaneous melanoma patients partially responded.

Profiling relied on immunoSEQ multiplex PCR, and the TCRdb table lists in-frame clones only, not all of them. The sample carries tens of thousands of clones, about 81% recorded once. The CDR3 extends over 14 amino acids. The germline V gene encodes CDR1 KGHSH and CDR2 LQKENI. V gave up 2 bases and J gave up 5 bases, with 13 bases separating them. The input for sequencing was CD4+ or CD8+ T cells sorted from blood, taken in a trial of the OX40 agonist ivuxolimab. This rearrangement joins TRBV18 to TRBJ2-7; a possible D gene is TRBD1 (5 bases). This TCR derives from an adult with an advanced solid tumor such as melanoma, head and neck, liver or kidney cancer. CDR3 sequence (DNA): TGTGCCAGCTCACCATCCGGACAAGGGGACGAGCAGTACTTC. It encodes CASSPSGQGDEQYF.